This TCR beta chain was documented in a study of Graves' ophthalmopathy and Graves' hyperthyroidism. RNA transcripts were the template, and TCR beta CDR3 regions were amplified from them. First-round RT-PCR used HTBI primers; second-round multiplex PCR followed. TCRdb re-analysed the multiplex PCR reads in MiXCR, keeping a single row per CDR3 protein. Altogether just over 400,000 distinct CDR3 sequences are present, roughly 20% being singletons, with the ten largest covering roughly 3%. CDR1 is LNHNV, CDR2 YYDKDF, per germline (reference sequence). The CDR3 is made up of 16 amino acids. This clonotype appeared a few times. The junction departs from germline at one end; a sequencing error may be responsible.

Specimen: peripheral blood. V usage is TRBV15 and J usage is TRBJ1-1; no reliable D call. This clonotype was sampled from a woman aged 18-35 years with stable Graves' hyperthyroidism. The CDR3 here is CATSRDNPMEDADAFF. DNA of the CDR3: TGTGCCACCAGCAGAGATAATCCCATGGAGGACGCTGATGCTTTCTTT.